The 10 T cell receptor beta chains below come from one sample, sequenced in a study of blood T cell repertoires in COVID-19. Profiling relied on immunoSEQ multiplex PCR, and the TCRdb table lists in-frame clones only, not all of them. The data contain fewer than 250,000 clones, over 75% of them singletons. The sample consisted of PBMCs or T cells enriched from blood (not recorded which). The receptors originated from a woman in her 40s with acute COVID-19.

This clone was found a few times. The genes are TRBV5-6 and TRBJ2-2; a possible D gene is TRBD1 (5 bases). Germline V CDR1 and CDR2: SGHDT, YYEEEE. V was shortened by 2 bases and J by 4 bases, with 12 bases between the two germline ends. The CDR3 loop spans 15 amino acids. The DNA for the CDR3 is TGTGCCAGCAGCTTCGTGCAGGGTAGCACCGGGGAGCTGTTTTTT. Its protein product is CASSFVQGSTGELFF.

The V and J genes are TRBV7-9 and TRBJ2-5, with 7 bases fitting TRBD2. The V segment lost 3 bases and the J segment 3 bases; nucleotides outside the gene matches: 7. The CDR3 covers 15 residues. The germline gives CDR1 SEHNR, CDR2 FQNEAQ (reference sequence). CDR3 DNA: TGTGCCAGCAGCTTTCGGCAGGGAGGGGAAGAGACCCAGTACTTC. This codes for CASSFRQGGEETQYF.

The chain combines TRBV7-8 with TRBJ1-2; D ambiguous. V was clipped by 2 bases and J by 8 bases, with 15 bases between them. CDR3 length equals 14 residues. Germline values: CDR1 SGHVS, CDR2 FQNEAQ. Here the CDR3 reads CASSLRGPTDGYTF. The CDR3 DNA reads as TGTGCCAGCAGCTTAAGAGGGCCCACGGACGGCTACACCTTC.

The CDR3 loop reads CASIRDRGSYEQYF. DNA for the CDR3: TGTGCCAGTATCCGGGACAGGGGCTCCTACGAGCAGTACTTC. This chain joins TRBV7-8 and TRBJ2-7; 10 nucleotides agree with TRBD1. The germline CDR1 and CDR2 sequences are SGHVS and FQNEAQ. The trim removed 9 bases at V and 0 bases at J, leaving 5 bases unmatched. The CDR3 has 14 residues.

The chain couples TRBV29-1 to TRBJ1-5; D perhaps matches TRBD1 (6 bases). This CDR3 region has 12 residues. V was shortened by 2 bases and J by 4 bases, with 6 bases between the two germline ends. Germline V gene data show CDR1 as SQVTM and CDR2 as ANQGSEA. This CDR3 reads CSVETGNQPQHF. Written as DNA, the CDR3 is TGCAGCGTTGAAACAGGGAATCAGCCCCAGCATTTT.

The chain has TRBV5-1 and TRBJ2-1; TRBD1 matches at 7 bases. Germline CDR1 is SGHRS and CDR2 is YFSETQ. The CDR3 consists of 16 residues. Losses at the gene ends were 0 bases for V and 1 base for J; bases not matched to a gene: 4. CDR3: CASSLGGQPSYNEQFF. The CDR3 DNA reads TGCGCCAGCAGCTTGGGGGGACAGCCGTCCTACAATGAGCAGTTCTTC.

This sequence joins TRBV10-3 and TRBJ1-2; D is unclear. V dropped 4 bases and J dropped 1 base, with 7 bases sitting between them. The V gene's germline CDR1 is ENHRY and CDR2 SYGVKD. The CDR3 runs to 13 residues. The CDR3 reads CAISGTDNYGYTF. CDR3 DNA: TGTGCCATCAGTGGTACAGATAACTATGGCTACACCTTC.

The chain's CDR3 is CATRDYTGELFF. The CDR3 bases are TGTGCCACCCGGGACTACACCGGGGAGCTGTTTTTT. The chain carries TRBV10-3 and TRBJ2-2, with TRBD2 as a possible D gene (6 bases). Germline CDR1 is ENHRY and CDR2 is SYGVKD. This CDR3 is 12 amino acids long. Trimming left V 10 bases short and J 3 bases short, with 9 bases between.

The V gene is TRBV6-6, the J gene TRBJ1-5, with D perhaps matching TRBD1 (5 bases). Germline assignment: CDR1 MNHNY and CDR2 SVGAGI (reference sequence). The CDR3 has 14 residues. The V and J ends lost 2 bases and 5 bases respectively, with 10 bases between them. CDR3 coding DNA: TGTGCCAGCAGTTACGGGACTGTCGATCAGCCCCAGCATTTT. Protein: CASSYGTVDQPQHF.

V gene TRBV4-1 combines with J gene TRBJ2-7; 11 nucleotides line up with TRBD2. The CDR3 loop spans 21 amino acids. In germline, CDR1 is MGHRA, CDR2 YSYEKL. V trimming: 0 bases; J trimming: 0 bases; junction bases outside the gene matches: 16. The CDR3, as DNA: TGCGCCAGCAGCCAAGAGGGGCTCTTTAGCGGGGGGGCCAATCCCTCCTACGAGCAGTACTTC. Encoded protein: CASSQEGLFSGGANPSYEQYF.